This TCR beta chain is drawn from a study of CD8 T cells in Susac syndrome. An amount of RNA that ranged from roughly 0.45 to 1 ug was reverse transcribed with random hexamers. Coverage of TCR beta CDR3 amplification by immunoSEQ multiplex PCR extended to 54 Vbeta and 13 Jbeta. TCRdb used MiXCR to reprocess the immunoSEQ multiplex PCR reads, holding one entry per CDR3 protein. The repertoire holds fewer than 150,000 distinct CDR3 sequences, with just under 95% as singletons. The CDR3 contains 15 residues. The ends were cut back, 8 bases at V and 0 bases at J, with 16 bases in the middle. Sequencing of TCR beta, carried out with a high-throughput approach, was applied to CD8+ and CD4+ T cells from the blood. FACS enriched CD8+ TEMRA cells, while bulk CD8+ and CD4+ were negatively isolated. Study-wide results and caveats: Peak Susac CD8+ clonal expansion occurred in TEMRA cells and active patients.

Points on this clonotype: Its antigen is as yet unknown.

This TCR was sampled from a human donor with Susac syndrome. This sequence joins TRBV12-3 or TRBV12-4 and TRBJ2-5, with D perhaps being TRBD1 or TRBD2 (5 bases each). The sample taken for sequencing was CD8+ T cells from PBMCs. The CDR3 region is CASLEGSGNQETQYF. The CDR3 DNA follows: TGTGCCAGCCTCGAGGGGTCAGGGAACCAAGAGACCCAGTACTTC.